The entry that follows covers one T cell receptor beta chain sequence. Its antigen is currently not known. The read ends 3 residues early relative to the CDR3; the germline J gene fills the gap. The immunoSEQ assay used multiplex PCR to amplify TCR beta CDR3 regions from an average of roughly 1,200 ng of genomic DNA per sample. Primer bias was corrected in the assay by using a complete synthetic TCR repertoire to establish an amplification baseline. The amplicons were sequenced on the Illumina platform. The original pipeline was this. Error correction of the sequences involved clustering with frequency ratios plus a modified nearest-neighbor algorithm, after which the sequences were analyzed in the immunoSEQ Analyzer using IMGT gene definitions. At each rarefaction depth, TCR richness and evenness were averaged across 20 rarefaction repeats, and samples with fewer sequences than that depth were excluded. Wilcoxon rank sum tests with FDR correction were used to compare relative abundances of V, D and J genes between the groups. For the blinded duplicates, the intraclass correlation was 95% to 96% for TCR richness and averaged roughly 79% across around 61 gene segments. Here the immuneACCESS table is served through TCRdb, limited to in-frame sequences with V and J called. Missing clones are a known gap in these copies; in checked studies unresolved V genes cover under half, and the rest lacks a known reason. Clone size and the V and J calls come from that table; the DNA yielded D and trimming. The sample table gives 15,000 or so clones. The ten largest clones add up to less than 25% of the sample.

This specimen belongs to a study of T cells in women clearing cervical HPV infection listed by TCRdb under 2018. In the study overall: The cases were roughly 25 women with histologically confirmed HPV16-related CIN3 or worse, and 2 of these cases were invasive cancers. The approximately 23 controls were women who cleared a single incident HPV16 infection within 12 months without developing precancer or cancer. Case blood was taken at the visit when the lesion was first identified, whereas control blood was taken when infection was no longer detected. For cases, the median interval between lesion detection and blood sampling was more than 130 days, with an interquartile range of roughly 90 to 230 days. Since HLA typing was available for only a few women, HLA type could not be ruled out as a confounder. An exploratory proof-of-principle case-control study, nested within the Guanacaste HPV Natural History Study in Costa Rica, was conducted to compare TCR repertoires across cervical HPV16 outcomes. Cases and controls were matched on year of sample collection and on age within five years. A median age of almost 35 years was observed in cases versus less than 40 in controls, and no significant differences in baseline characteristics were found. In the parent cohort, roughly 10,000 women aged 18 or older were enrolled in Guanacaste, Costa Rica, during about 1993 to 1995 and were followed for 6 to 7 years. As quality controls, five blinded duplicates were added to each group, bringing the total to 60 or so samples made up of 50 or so participants and approximately ten replicates. The investigation overall reported the following: Significantly higher TCR repertoire richness was observed in CIN3+ cases than in controls across sequencing depths, whereas no difference in evenness was found. Cases were distinguished from controls with an estimated AUC of roughly 0.82 by random forest classifiers combining richness and V gene abundances. TRBV6-7 relative abundance was lower in cases than in controls (roughly 0.12% versus 0.17%; Bonferroni P = 0.0008). Because of the cross-sectional design, the study could not determine whether the associations came before infection or resulted from infection, and neither effector/memory subsets nor HPV-specific T cells were isolated. Because the number of T cells per sample was unknown, the richness differences could reflect varying T-cell content rather than repertoire biology.

The CDR3 measures 15 amino acids from cysteine to phenylalanine. Of the CDR3's DNA, 36 bases were read; they are in frame from base 1. CDR1 GTSNPN and CDR2 SVGIG were looked up in the germline V gene (reference sequence). The trim is 0 bases for V and 1 base for J, with a gap of 9 bases between the germline ends. Every participant had a single incident cervical HPV16 infection, and women with prevalent HPV16 infections were excluded. Cervical HPV DNA was detected with MY09/MY11 PCR, and genotyping was done with dot-blot hybridization. Fifteen mL of heparinized blood were centrifuged, and the buffy coat was aliquoted, frozen at -30°C, then stored at -80°C. QIAGEN kits were used to extract genomic DNA from the buffy coat specimens.

Source material: blood buffy coat. The origin of this receptor is a woman between 18 and 75 years old with a cervical HPV16 infection that either progressed to CIN3+ or cleared (not recorded which). The V and J segments used are TRBV30 and TRBJ2-2, and possibly TRBD1, on 5 matching bases. The CDR3 amino acid sequence is: CAWSVKGVNTGELFF. CDR3 DNA, as far as it was read: TGTGCCTGGAGTGTAAAAGGGGTGAACACCGGGGAG.